Listed below are T cell receptor beta chains from one sample, sequenced in a study of T cell clones after liver transplantation. Measured with immunoSEQ multiplex PCR; TCRdb has only the in-frame clones, and not every one. The sample gives under 55,000 clones, roughly 84% of which show up once; 2% to 3% is in the top ten. The sequencing used CD4+ T cells from blood, collected 24 months after liver transplant. These receptors came from a human patient who received a liver transplant. A share of the T cells may be of graft donor origin. Both conserved end residues are part of each CDR3. Each record gives: D gene, V gene, clone size, J gene, CDR3 DNA, CDR3 protein. D genes are given only for firm matches. Clone size is shown for a subset of rows, as once, few, many or a class of expanded clone.

d_call: -
v_call: TRBV29-1
clone_size: -
j_call: TRBJ2-7
cdr3_nt: TGCAGCGTTGATATCGGCCACGAGCAGTACTTC
cdr3_aa: CSVDIGHEQYF

d_call: TRBD2
v_call: TRBV18
clone_size: -
j_call: TRBJ2-1
cdr3_nt: TGTGCCAGCTCACCATACCCTAGCGGGTATTCTGAGCAGTTCTTC
cdr3_aa: CASSPYPSGYSEQFF

d_call: TRBD1
v_call: TRBV6-1
clone_size: -
j_call: TRBJ2-7
cdr3_nt: TGTGCCAGCAGTCCACGGACAGGGGGTACCTACGAGCAGTACTTC
cdr3_aa: CASSPRTGGTYEQYF

d_call: -
v_call: TRBV6-4
clone_size: -
j_call: TRBJ1-2
cdr3_nt: TGTGCCAGCAGTGACTCCCCCAGGGTGGGTGGCTACACCTTC
cdr3_aa: CASSDSPRVGGYTF

d_call: -
v_call: TRBV29-1
clone_size: -
j_call: TRBJ2-6
cdr3_nt: TGCAGCGTTCATCTCGGGACATCTGGGGCCAACGTCCTGACTTTC
cdr3_aa: CSVHLGTSGANVLTF

d_call: -
v_call: TRBV19
clone_size: -
j_call: TRBJ1-2
cdr3_nt: TGTGCCAGTAGTACCAACGACTTGACTAACTATGGCTACACCTTC
cdr3_aa: CASSTNDLTNYGYTF

d_call: -
v_call: TRBV5-1
clone_size: -
j_call: TRBJ2-5
cdr3_nt: TGCGCCAGCAGCTTGATGAACAGCCAAGAGACCCAGTACTTC
cdr3_aa: CASSLMNSQETQYF

d_call: -
v_call: TRBV10-2
clone_size: -
j_call: TRBJ1-2
cdr3_nt: TGCGCCAGCAGATCCTCTCCAAACGCTAACTATGGCTACACCTTC
cdr3_aa: CASRSSPNANYGYTF

d_call: TRBD2
v_call: TRBV14
clone_size: few
j_call: TRBJ2-1
cdr3_nt: TGTGCCAGCAGCCAAGTACTAGCGATCAATGAGCAGTTCTTC
cdr3_aa: CASSQVLAINEQFF

d_call: TRBD2
v_call: TRBV27
clone_size: -
j_call: TRBJ2-1
cdr3_nt: TGTGCCAGCAGCCCCCGACTAGCGGGAGTTGAGCAGTTCTTC
cdr3_aa: CASSPRLAGVEQFF

d_call: -
v_call: TRBV19
clone_size: -
j_call: TRBJ2-7
cdr3_nt: TGTGCCAGTAGTATTATTCTCGGCAGGGGAAGGTCCTACGAGCAGTACTTC
cdr3_aa: CASSIILGRGRSYEQYF